This TCR beta chain was recovered during a study of blood T cell repertoires in COVID-19. Background on the study: From T cells, B-cell-depleted T cells, or PBMCs came the material, which was cDNA or gDNA.

The germline CDR1 and CDR2 sequences are DFQATT and SNEGSKA (reference sequence). The V and J ends lost 3 bases and 2 bases respectively, with 15 bases between them. CDR3 length equals 15 residues. The table came from immunoSEQ multiplex PCR; TCRdb's copy has only in-frame clones and leaves some out. The table has about 190,000 clones, about 85% seen once. The chain couples TRBV20-1 to TRBJ2-3, with D possibly being TRBD2 (6 bases). The clonotype comes from a man aged 30 to 39 with acute or convalescent COVID-19. The specimen sequenced was peripheral blood. CDR3 residues: CSASTSRDFTDTQYF. CDR3 nucleotides: TGCAGTGCTAGTACTAGCCGTGATTTCACAGATACGCAGTATTTT.